This TCR beta chain was documented in a study of long-term antiretroviral therapy in people with HIV. Study results and limitations: Controls exceeded HIV repertoires in CDR3 length range. Clonotypes expanded prior to ART showed repertoire dominance at all sampled time points.

V gave up 4 bases and J gave up 4 bases, with 12 bases separating them. The length of the CDR3 is 14 residues. Germline V gene lookup returns CDR1 SNHLY and CDR2 FYNNEI. Regarding this clone: The antigen remains undetermined.

Version v3.0 of the immunoSEQ assay was performed at survey level. TCRdb keeps only in-frame clones here, not all; method: immunoSEQ multiplex PCR. The table has roughly 25,000 clones, about 79% seen once. For each donor, at least one pre-ART and at least two post-ART PBMC samples were available. The samples, holding about 0.9-11 million cryopreserved PBMC, were thawed before DNA extraction was carried out. The chain carries TRBV2 and TRBJ2-3; maybe TRBD2 (6 bases). Sequencing was performed on unsorted PBMCs, taken 0.7 years before starting antiretroviral therapy. The TCR was taken from a man aged 25-45 years with HIV. CDR3 sequence reads: CASSGSSAADTQYF. For the CDR3, the DNA is TGTGCCAGCAGTGGGTCTAGCGCCGCAGATACGCAGTATTTT.